Sequencing of this TCR beta chain was carried out in a study of cytomegalovirus exposure and HLA in healthy donors. Points from the study as a whole: Fewer N-insertions than the 666-donor mean were reportedly shown by an Asian-associated ancestry cluster in a later analysis.

The CDR3 extends over 14 amino acids. V was pared by 4 bases and J by 4 bases, with 13 bases between. Germline CDR1 LGHNA, CDR2 YSLEER. With regard to this clone: Its antigen is currently unknown.

Use of 60 Vbeta and 13 Jbeta primers characterized the PCR. Some clones are missing from TCRdb's copy, which holds only in-frame ones; the method was immunoSEQ multiplex PCR. The sample contains about 160,000 clones, around 77% of which appear only once. The rearrangement joins TRBV4-3 to TRBJ2-5; possible D gene TRBD2, 5 bases. This receptor was identified in a woman aged 50 to 60 in good health and CMV-seropositive. Material: PBMCs. The CDR3 loop reads CASSRDPRGETQYF. Here the CDR3 DNA reads TGCGCCAGCAGCCGAGACCCCCGGGGAGAGACCCAGTACTTC.